This T cell receptor (beta chain) was recovered during a study of blood T cell repertoires in COVID-19. Across the whole study: Sample material is recorded as cDNA or gDNA derived from T cells, B-cell-depleted T cells, or PBMCs.

Germline V gives CDR1 LNHDA, CDR2 SQIVND (reference sequence). Trimming shortened V by 6 bases and J by 4 bases, and 9 bases separated the two germline ends. This CDR3 has 12 residues. The protocol was immunoSEQ multiplex PCR, while the TCRdb copy is restricted to in-frame clones and leaves out a portion. The sample includes some 62,000 clones, around 79% of them seen just once. The chain joins TRBV19 to TRBJ1-2; D is undetermined. The sequencing input was peripheral blood. The receptor comes from a man between 60 and 70 years old with acute or convalescent COVID-19. The CDR3 loop reads CASSQVGYGYTF. The CDR3 bases are TGTGCCAGTAGCCAGGTGGGCTATGGCTACACCTTC.